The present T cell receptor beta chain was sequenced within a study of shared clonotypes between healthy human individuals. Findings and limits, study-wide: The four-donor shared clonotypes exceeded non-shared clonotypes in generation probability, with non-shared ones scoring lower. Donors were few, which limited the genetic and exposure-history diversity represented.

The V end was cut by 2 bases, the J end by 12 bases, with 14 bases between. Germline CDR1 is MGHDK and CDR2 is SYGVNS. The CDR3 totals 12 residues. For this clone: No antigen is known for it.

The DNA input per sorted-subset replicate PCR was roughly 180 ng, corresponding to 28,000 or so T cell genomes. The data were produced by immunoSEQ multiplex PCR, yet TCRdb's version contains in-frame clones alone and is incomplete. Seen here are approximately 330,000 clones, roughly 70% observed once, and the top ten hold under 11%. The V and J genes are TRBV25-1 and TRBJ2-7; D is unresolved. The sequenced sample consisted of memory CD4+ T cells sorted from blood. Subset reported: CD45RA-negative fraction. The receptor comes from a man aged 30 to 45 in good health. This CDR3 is CASSEVASFPYF. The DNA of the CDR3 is TGTGCCAGCAGTGAAGTCGCGTCCTTCCCGTACTTC.